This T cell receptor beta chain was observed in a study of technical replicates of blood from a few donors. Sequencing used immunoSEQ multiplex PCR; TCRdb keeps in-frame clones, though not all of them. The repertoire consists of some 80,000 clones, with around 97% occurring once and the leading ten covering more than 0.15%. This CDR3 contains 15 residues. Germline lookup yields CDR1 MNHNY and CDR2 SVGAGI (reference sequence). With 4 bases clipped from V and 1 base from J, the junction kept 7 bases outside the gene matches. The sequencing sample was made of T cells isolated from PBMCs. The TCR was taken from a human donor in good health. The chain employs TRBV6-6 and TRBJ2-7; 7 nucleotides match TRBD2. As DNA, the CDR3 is TGTGCCAGCAGTTTGGGCGGGGGTCCTTCCTACGAGCAGTACTTC. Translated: CASSLGGGPSYEQYF.